The 29 T cell receptor beta chains listed next were all sequenced from one sample in a study of shared clonotypes between healthy human individuals. Profiling relied on immunoSEQ multiplex PCR, and the TCRdb table lists in-frame clones only, not all of them. The sample yields approximately 2.1 million clones, over 90% seen once. The sequenced sample consisted of naive CD4+ T cells from PBMCs. Subset denoted: CD45RA+ positively selected. The origin of the receptors is a man younger than 30 in good health. Some clones in this sample may be carry-over from other donors' samples.

This clone appeared a few times. CDR3 DNA: TGTGCCTGGCTACGGGGTGTGCCAGTAGGCCAAGAAGCTTTCTTT. Protein sequence: CAWLRGVPVGQEAFF. The V gene is TRBV30, the J gene TRBJ1-1; D unclear. V dropped 5 bases and J dropped 8 bases, with 24 bases sitting between them. The CDR3 sequence is 15 residues long. Germline-derived CDR1 and CDR2 are GTSNPN and SVGIG (reference sequence).

V gene TRBV7-2 combines with J gene TRBJ2-2; 8 bases are shared with TRBD1. J lost 7 bases, V lost 4 bases, and 11 bases had no gene match. Germline V gives CDR1 SGHTA, CDR2 FQGNSA. The CDR3 has 16 residues. CDR3 bases: TGTGCCAGCAGCTCCCGTGGACAGGGAAAGAGCGGGGAGCTGTTTTTT. This translates into CASSSRGQGKSGELFF.

The chain combines TRBV7-3 with TRBJ2-1; 11 nucleotides match TRBD2. This CDR3 is 15 amino acids long. Germline lookup yields CDR1 SGHTA and CDR2 FQGTGA. V dropped 5 bases and J dropped 6; count of bases not matched to a gene: 6. The CDR3 protein is CASSKPGTSGNEQFF. CDR3 bases: TGTGCCAGCAGCAAGCCCGGGACTAGCGGCAATGAGCAGTTCTTC.

This clone has a single count. This sample also contains other DNA sequences that code for the same CDR3. The rearrangement joins TRBV7-2 to TRBJ1-2, with 7 bases matching TRBD1. Per germline, CDR1 SGHTA and CDR2 FQGNSA. The CDR3 covers 13 residues. With 4 bases clipped from V and 8 bases from J, the junction kept 7 bases outside the gene matches. CDR3 coding DNA: TGTGCCAGCAGCTCCCGTCAGGGGGGGGGCTACACCTTC. Translated: CASSSRQGGGYTF. Full variable domain (outside the CDR3, taken from reference TRBV7-2 and TRBJ1-2): GAGVSQSPSNKVTEKGKDVELRCDPISGHTALYWYRQSLGQGLEFLIYFQGNSAPDKSGLPSDRFSAERTGGSVSTLTIQRTQQEDSAVYLCASSSRQGGGYTFGSGTRLTVV.

Worth noting for this clone: Additional DNA sequences in this sample encode the identical CDR3. The chain recombines TRBV18 with TRBJ2-7; D unresolved. This CDR3 is 13 amino acids long. In germline, CDR1 is KGHSH, CDR2 LQKENI. V was shortened by 3 bases and J by 4 bases, with 10 bases between the two germline ends. CDR3 amino acids: CASSPLLGYEQYF. DNA for the CDR3: TGTGCCAGCTCACCGCTGCTAGGTTACGAGCAGTACTTC.

CDR3 residues: CASSLYGSTDTQYF. In DNA form, the CDR3 reads TGTGCCAGCAGCTTATACGGGAGCACAGATACGCAGTATTTT. The genes are TRBV7-3 and TRBJ2-3; no clear D. V dropped 2 bases and J dropped 0 bases, with 6 bases sitting between them. The CDR3 extends over 14 amino acids. In germline, CDR1 is SGHTA, CDR2 FQGTGA.

The V and J genes are TRBV7-3 and TRBJ2-1; D uncertain. Trimming took off 1 base at V and 6 bases at J, with 10 bases between the two ends. This CDR3 comprises 14 residues. The germline CDR1 and CDR2 sequences are SGHTA and FQGTGA. CDR3 bases: TGTGCCAGCAGCTTAAATGGGGTAGGCAATGAGCAGTTCTTC. Translating gives CASSLNGVGNEQFF. Full variable domain (rest looked up from reference TRBV7-3 and TRBJ2-1): GAGVSQTPSNKVTEKGKYVELRCDPISGHTALYWYRQSLGQGPEFLIYFQGTGAADDSGLPNDRFFAVRPEGSVSTLKIQRTERGDSAVYLCASSLNGVGNEQFFGPGTRLTVL.

The V and J genes are TRBV19 and TRBJ1-2; 7 bases line up with TRBD1. The germline V gene has CDR1 LNHDA and CDR2 SQIVND (reference sequence). The CDR3 spans 13 residues. Unmatched junction bases numbered 7, after V lost 6 bases and J lost 6 bases. The CDR3 DNA reads TGTGCCAGTAGCCCACAGGGGATCAATGGCTACACCTTC. The encoded protein is CASSPQGINGYTF.

The chain combines TRBV6-1 with TRBJ2-4; perhaps TRBD2 as D (5 bases). The CDR3 runs 15 residues. Germline CDR1 MNHNS, CDR2 SASEGT. V lost 0 bases, J lost 7 bases, and 13 bases lay in between. CDR3 sequence reads: CASSEASGNWNIQYF. The DNA for the CDR3 is TGTGCCAGCAGTGAAGCCTCGGGAAATTGGAACATTCAGTACTTC.

The V and J genes are TRBV28 and TRBJ2-2; 8 positions agree with TRBD2. Germline V gene lookup returns CDR1 MDHEN and CDR2 SYDVKM. This CDR3 comprises 15 residues. Unmatched junction bases numbered 5, after V lost 2 bases and J lost 6 bases. In DNA form, the CDR3 reads TGTGCCAGCAGTTTAGACGTAGCGGGACCCGGGGAGCTGTTTTTT. This gives the protein CASSLDVAGPGELFF.

V gene TRBV18 combines with J gene TRBJ1-2; weak D call: TRBD1 (6 bases). Between the trimmed V and J ends, which lost 2 bases and 1 base, there was a span of 14 bases. Looked up from germline, CDR1 is KGHSH and CDR2 is LQKENI. The CDR3 has 16 residues. The CDR3 is CASSPFAGDLNYGYTF. The CDR3 coding sequence is TGTGCCAGCTCACCATTTGCAGGGGATCTTAACTATGGCTACACCTTC. Supplemented by reference TRBV18 and TRBJ1-2, the full variable domain reads NAGVMQNPRHLVRRRGQEARLRCSPMKGHSHVYWYRQLPEEGLKFMVYLQKENIIDESGMPKERFSAEFPKEGPSILRIQQVVRGDSAAYFCASSPFAGDLNYGYTFGSGTRLTVV.

This chain uses TRBV27 with TRBJ2-7, with 11 bases fitting TRBD2. V dropped 2 bases and J dropped 3; count of bases not matched to a gene: 15. This CDR3 contains 19 residues. Germline V gene data show CDR1 as MNHEY and CDR2 as SMNVEV (reference sequence). DNA of the CDR3: TGTGCCAGCAGTTTAATTCCCGCAGGCGTACTAGCGGGAGTCTACGAGCAGTACTTC. Protein product: CASSLIPAGVLAGVYEQYF.

The chain links TRBV5-1 to TRBJ2-2, with 8 positions matching TRBD2. The CDR3 extends over 14 amino acids. V was clipped by 6 bases and J by 1 base; unmatched bases: 2. Germline CDR1 reads SGHRS; CDR2 reads YFSETQ. CDR3 DNA sequence: TGCGCCAGCAATAGCGGGGAGAACACCGGGGAGCTGTTTTTT. It codes for CASNSGENTGELFF.

This clone was detected once. This chain connects TRBV18 to TRBJ2-7, with 11 bases aligning to TRBD2. This CDR3 comprises 14 residues. After removal of 6 bases from V and 2 bases from J, the junction contained 3 bases not matched to a gene. CDR1 is KGHSH and CDR2 is LQKENI in the germline V gene. Here the CDR3 reads CASSTSGGAYEQYF. The CDR3 region has the DNA TGTGCCAGCTCTACTAGCGGGGGTGCCTACGAGCAGTACTTC.

A remark on this clone: Other nucleotide sequences from this sample produce the same CDR3. The chain recombines TRBV28 with TRBJ1-1, with a tentative D call TRBD1 (6 bases). The CDR3 covers 14 residues. V was pared by 2 bases and J by 4 bases, with 11 bases between. The V gene's germline CDR1 is MDHEN and CDR2 SYDVKM. CDR3 nucleotide sequence: TGTGCCAGCAGTTTAGGGAGGGGGGGCACTGAAGCTTTCTTT. Translated: CASSLGRGGTEAFF.

This clone was seen only a few times. V and J are TRBV15 and TRBJ2-5; 11 bases align to TRBD2. The germline V gene encodes CDR1 LNHNV and CDR2 YYDKDF (reference sequence). After removal of 1 base from V and 7 bases from J, the junction contained 8 bases not matched to a gene. The CDR3 is 16 amino acids. CDR3 loop: CATSRATSGVQGTQYF. DNA of the CDR3: TGTGCCACCAGCAGAGCGACTAGCGGGGTGCAGGGGACCCAGTACTTC.

Comment on this clone: This sample also contains other DNA sequences that code for the same CDR3. This sequence joins TRBV19 and TRBJ1-5, with 8 positions matching TRBD1. Germline trimming cut 7 bases from V and 1 base from J; bases unmatched to any gene: 3. This CDR3 contains 14 residues. Per the germline V gene, CDR1 is LNHDA and CDR2 is SQIVND (reference sequence). CDR3 nucleotide sequence: TGTGCCAGTAAGACAGGGGTGAGCAATCAGCCCCAGCATTTT. It yields the protein CASKTGVSNQPQHF.

The J gene is TRBJ2-1, the V gene TRBV27, with D perhaps TRBD1 (8 bases). The CDR3 loop spans 13 amino acids. With 7 bases removed from V and 9 bases from J, the gap between germline ends came to 16 bases. CDR1 and CDR2 from the germline V gene are MNHEY and SMNVEV (reference sequence). CDR3 bases: TGTGCCAGCACCCTGACAGGGGAGGGTGAGCAGTTCTTC. Residues: CASTLTGEGEQFF.

The rearrangement uses TRBV5-1 and TRBJ2-7, with 8 nucleotides matching TRBD1. Trimming cost V 0 bases and J 0 bases; bases outside gene matches: 8. Germline V gene lookup returns CDR1 SGHRS and CDR2 YFSETQ. The CDR3 covers 17 residues. This chain's CDR3 is CASSLDKTGASSYEQYF. The CDR3 coding sequence is TGCGCCAGCAGCTTGGATAAGACAGGGGCGAGCTCCTACGAGCAGTACTTC.

The CDR3 DNA is TGTGCCAGCAGCCGCAGAAGCCCCCGGGAGGGAGATACGCAGTATTTT. It encodes CASSRRSPREGDTQYF. This chain joins TRBV5-4 and TRBJ2-3, with 8 nucleotides matching TRBD2. CDR3 size: 16 residues. Germline trimming cut 4 bases from V and 5 bases from J; bases unmatched to any gene: 12. CDR1 SGHNT and CDR2 YYREEE come from the germline V gene (reference sequence). Supplemented by reference TRBV5-4 and TRBJ2-3, the full variable domain reads ETGVTQSPTHLIKTRGQQVTLRCSSQSGHNTVSWYQQALGQGPQFIFQYYREEENGRGNFPPRFSGLQFPNYSSELNVNALELDDSALYLCASSRRSPREGDTQYFGPGTRLTVL.

The rearrangement joins TRBV4-2 to TRBJ2-6; D gene unclear. From germline, CDR1 is LGHNA and CDR2 YNFKEQ. V was cut by 0 bases and J by 3 bases, with 12 bases left in between. The CDR3 has 17 residues. CDR3: CASSQDARQLGANVLTF. In nucleotides, the CDR3 is TGTGCCAGCAGCCAAGATGCTAGGCAGCTTGGGGCCAACGTCCTGACTTTC.

This clone was recorded once. The rearrangement links TRBV7-3 to TRBJ1-1; 7 nucleotides align to TRBD1. CDR3 size: 21 residues. Losses at the gene ends were 5 bases for V and 0 bases for J; bases not matched to a gene: 24. Germline assignment: CDR1 SGHTA and CDR2 FQGTGA. CDR3 loop: CASSPKVPGQSGKSMNTEAFF. For the CDR3, the DNA is TGTGCCAGCAGCCCCAAAGTACCGGGACAGTCAGGAAAATCCATGAACACTGAAGCTTTCTTT.

This clone was detected once. V usage is TRBV28 and J usage is TRBJ2-1, with unresolved D. V was cut by 6 bases and J by 15 bases, with 18 bases left in between. This CDR3 has 12 residues. From germline, CDR1 is MDHEN and CDR2 SYDVKM. The CDR3: CASSSLLAVSFF. In DNA form, the CDR3 reads TGTGCCAGCAGCTCCCTTTTGGCGGTTTCGTTCTTC.

CDR3 nucleotides: TGTGCCAGCAGCTTGGAGGTTGGGAGCGGGAATAGGTACGAGCAGTACTTC. This codes for CASSLEVGSGNRYEQYF. V is TRBV5-4 and J is TRBJ2-7; 7 bases are a match to TRBD2. The CDR3 totals 17 residues. V shed 0 bases and J 4 bases; nucleotides not matched to a gene: 13. From germline, CDR1 is SGHNT and CDR2 YYREEE (reference sequence).

On this clone itself: This specimen includes other DNA sequences encoding the same CDR3. This chain uses TRBV6-5 with TRBJ2-5; perhaps TRBD2 as D (5 bases). The CDR3 extends over 14 amino acids. Trimming removed 0 bases at V and 5 bases at J, with 10 bases between. Germline V lookup: CDR1 MNHEY, CDR2 SVGAGI. CDR3 in amino acids: CASSYSGGQETQYF. CDR3 sequence (DNA): TGTGCCAGCAGTTACTCAGGAGGCCAGGAGACCCAGTACTTC.

This clone occurred once. The chain links TRBV30 to TRBJ1-5, with 9 bases that match TRBD1. V shed 7 bases, J shed 2 bases, and the junction held 9 bases outside the gene matches. The V gene's germline CDR1 is GTSNPN and CDR2 SVGIG (reference sequence). The CDR3 is 15 residues long. CDR3 protein: CAYTTGGTGNQPQHF. The CDR3 region has the DNA TGTGCCTACACGACAGGGGGGACCGGCAATCAGCCCCAGCATTTT.

This sequence joins TRBV30 and TRBJ1-5, with a possible D match to TRBD1 (5 bases). The CDR3 consists of 12 residues. Germline loops: CDR1 GTSNPN, CDR2 SVGIG (reference sequence). V was clipped by 3 bases and J by 2 bases, with 5 bases between them. The CDR3: CAWRGRNQPQHF. For the CDR3, the DNA is TGTGCCTGGAGGGGGCGCAATCAGCCCCAGCATTTT. The full variable domain, its missing parts supplied by reference TRBV30 and TRBJ1-5, is SQTIHQWPATLVQPVGSPLSLECTVEGTSNPNLYWYRQAAGRGLQLLFYSVGIGQISSEVPQNLSASRPQDRQFILSSKKLLLSDSGFYLCAWRGRNQPQHFGDGTRLSIL.

The rearrangement uses TRBV28 and TRBJ2-1; 12 bases are a match to TRBD2. CDR1 MDHEN and CDR2 SYDVKM come from the germline V gene. The junction had 7 bases not matched to a gene; V was cut back by 4 bases and J by 3 bases. This CDR3 is 17 amino acids long. CDR3 region: CASSSFWTSGNYNEQFF. The CDR3 DNA reads TGTGCCAGCAGTTCGTTTTGGACTAGCGGGAACTACAATGAGCAGTTCTTC.

This clone was seen just once. The chain recombines TRBV11-2 with TRBJ2-7, with 8 nucleotides matching TRBD2. The CDR3 has 16 amino acids. The trim removed 4 bases at V and 2 bases at J, leaving 10 bases unmatched. Germline-derived CDR1 and CDR2 are SGHAT and FQNNGV. The CDR3 protein is CASSSGASGYPYEQYF. CDR3 sequence (DNA): TGTGCCAGCAGCTCGGGGGCTAGCGGGTACCCCTACGAGCAGTACTTC. Looking up the rest from reference TRBV11-2 and TRBJ2-7 gives the full variable domain: EAGVAQSPRYKIIEKRQSVAFWCNPISGHATLYWYQQILGQGPKLLIQFQNNGVVDDSQLPKDRFSAERLKGVDSTLKIQPAKLEDSAVYLCASSSGASGYPYEQYFGPGTRLTVT.